This is a list of T cell receptor beta chains from one sample in a study of blood T cell repertoires in COVID-19. Sequencing used immunoSEQ multiplex PCR; TCRdb keeps in-frame clones, though not all of them. The sample lists 250,000 to 300,000 clones; 80% to 90% were seen once. Sample: peripheral blood. These receptors all stem from a woman in her twenties or thirties with active or convalescent COVID-19. The CDR3 runs from the conserved cysteine through the conserved F or W. The size entry is marked missing in some rows and otherwise reads once, few, many or a size class.

J: TRBJ1-6; V: TRBV30; size: few; CDR3: CAWKVGTGHSPLHF
J: TRBJ1-2; V: TRBV7-8; size: NA; CDR3: CASSLAGTVYGYTF
J: TRBJ1-4; V: TRBV6-1; size: NA; CDR3: CATRRRGEKLFF
J: TRBJ2-1; V: TRBV5-1; size: NA; CDR3: CASSSQGAGNEQFF
J: TRBJ2-1; V: TRBV7-3; size: NA; CDR3: CASSLRLAGKGEQFF
J: TRBJ2-1; V: TRBV3-1/TRBV3-2; size: once; CDR3: CASSQASGGLRNEQFF
J: TRBJ1-1; V: TRBV27; size: once; CDR3: CASSFGVQASNTEAFF
J: TRBJ1-6; V: TRBV5-1; size: few; CDR3: CASSLRQGGDSYNSPLHF
J: TRBJ1-3; V: TRBV7-6; size: NA; CDR3: CASSLVTGSGNTIYF
J: TRBJ1-2; V: TRBV12-3/TRBV12-4; size: NA; CDR3: CASSLLQGHGYTF
J: TRBJ1-2; V: TRBV29-1; size: NA; CDR3: CSVEERDGYTF
J: TRBJ1-4; V: TRBV7-2; size: once; CDR3: CASSPRQFATNEKLFF
J: TRBJ2-3; V: TRBV7-2; size: NA; CDR3: CASSWRGGASTDTQYF
J: TRBJ2-7; V: TRBV19; size: NA; CDR3: CASSMWPNRGEQYF
J: TRBJ1-3; V: TRBV5-6; size: NA; CDR3: CASSPDSKIYGGTIYF
J: TRBJ2-5; V: TRBV27; size: NA; CDR3: CASSPGTGRGLQETQYF
J: TRBJ1-2; V: TRBV28; size: NA; CDR3: CASSFSWSNYGYTF
J: TRBJ1-1; V: TRBV6-4; size: NA; CDR3: CASRTQGDTEAFF
J: TRBJ2-7; V: TRBV6-6; size: NA; CDR3: CASSPTLSYEQYF
J: TRBJ2-6; V: TRBV7-9; size: once; CDR3: CASSSGQVGANVLTF
J: TRBJ1-2; V: TRBV6-1; size: NA; CDR3: CASSEDRGDGYTF
J: TRBJ2-2; V: TRBV5-1; size: NA; CDR3: CASSQNTGELFF
J: TRBJ1-1; V: TRBV15; size: NA; CDR3: CATSTDSQGNTEAFF
J: TRBJ2-7; V: TRBV7-2; size: NA; CDR3: CASSGFGGQGTYKQYF
J: TRBJ2-3; V: TRBV27; size: NA; CDR3: CASSLYAEARTDTQYF
J: TRBJ2-2; V: TRBV7-2; size: NA; CDR3: CASSHPGTSGGKPGELFF
J: TRBJ1-4; V: TRBV6-1; size: NA; CDR3: CASSDALGAGNEKLFF
J: TRBJ2-5; V: TRBV6-2/TRBV6-3; size: NA; CDR3: CASSYRGGVQETQYF
J: TRBJ2-3; V: TRBV18; size: NA; CDR3: CASSPPSSTDTQYF
J: TRBJ1-1; V: TRBV30; size: NA; CDR3: CAWRQIEAFF
J: TRBJ1-2; V: TRBV12-3/TRBV12-4; size: NA; CDR3: CASSRTDGHGYTF
J: TRBJ1-1; V: TRBV7-8; size: NA; CDR3: CASSLKGGTGRAFF
J: TRBJ2-7; V: TRBV30; size: NA; CDR3: CACRRSGPTYEQYF
J: TRBJ1-2; V: TRBV4-3; size: NA; CDR3: CASSQVLDSYYGYTF
J: TRBJ1-2; V: TRBV27; size: few; CDR3: CASSLGPRGGDGYTF
J: TRBJ1-1; V: TRBV2; size: NA; CDR3: CASSEALAGTEAFF
J: TRBJ1-3; V: TRBV27; size: NA; CDR3: CASRSGSGNTIYF
J: TRBJ2-3; V: TRBV6-2/TRBV6-3; size: NA; CDR3: CASSYPQLAGSTDTQYF
J: TRBJ1-2; V: TRBV7-9; size: NA; CDR3: CASSFAGRNYGYTF
J: TRBJ2-5; V: TRBV2; size: NA; CDR3: CASTGASGYQETQYF
J: TRBJ2-3; V: TRBV5-1; size: NA; CDR3: CASSLAQVPTDTQYF
J: TRBJ1-1; V: TRBV18; size: NA; CDR3: CASSRGQNTEAFF
J: TRBJ1-5; V: TRBV28; size: NA; CDR3: CASSLRAGVGNQPQHF
J: TRBJ1-2; V: TRBV27; size: NA; CDR3: CASSLSRGGRNYGYTF
J: TRBJ1-2; V: TRBV5-6; size: NA; CDR3: CASSSPGQTIYGYTF
J: TRBJ1-2; V: TRBV3-1/TRBV3-2; size: NA; CDR3: CASRDSGTVNYGYTF
J: TRBJ2-7; V: TRBV7-9; size: NA; CDR3: CASSAPGGYEQYF
J: TRBJ2-2; V: TRBV19; size: NA; CDR3: CASSIGGSGELFF
J: TRBJ1-5; V: TRBV30; size: NA; CDR3: CAWSVGSGSFNQPQHF
J: TRBJ2-1; V: TRBV2; size: once; CDR3: CASSPFSGGASYNEQFF
J: TRBJ1-3; V: TRBV19; size: NA; CDR3: CASSPIRGAGRNTIYF
J: TRBJ2-3; V: TRBV4-3; size: NA; CDR3: CASSQDRGYTDTQYF
J: TRBJ1-2; V: TRBV3-1/TRBV3-2; size: NA; CDR3: CASSQGGGSGYTF
J: TRBJ2-3; V: TRBV6-4; size: NA; CDR3: CASSSGGTTDTQYF
J: TRBJ2-7; V: TRBV11-3; size: NA; CDR3: CASSSEGQGSSYEQYF
J: TRBJ2-3; V: TRBV9; size: NA; CDR3: CASTPEGDTQYF
J: TRBJ1-1; V: TRBV6-5; size: once; CDR3: CASRDRSWDTEAFF
J: TRBJ2-3; V: TRBV6-2/TRBV6-3; size: once; CDR3: CASSYITSGGGSDTQYF
J: TRBJ1-2; V: TRBV4-3; size: NA; CDR3: CASSQDLAAGGNYGYTF